This T cell receptor (beta chain) is from a study of PD-1 blockade in mismatch repair-deficient tumors. General study points: Tumor-resident clones, often absent from pretreatment blood, expanded after pembrolizumab and then contracted.

The CDR3 runs 16 residues. Germline values: CDR1 KGHSH, CDR2 LQKENI. Trimming stripped 0 bases from V and 4 bases from J, with 13 bases between. The TCR-sequenced patients were a few responders to pembrolizumab. The assay was immunoSEQ multiplex PCR, and TCRdb's table has in-frame clones only and misses some. The sample holds 77,000 or so clones; 70% to 90% are singletons and the top ten take 5% to 7%. Worth noting for this clone: Antigen unknown.

This TCR was recovered from an adult with mismatch repair-deficient cancer. Sequenced material: peripheral blood, taken 44 weeks after starting pembrolizumab. The chain employs TRBV18 and TRBJ2-1; D gene ambiguous. The CDR3 loop is CASSPPVPSTYNEQFF. CDR3 DNA: TGTGCCAGCTCACCACCGGTTCCTAGTACGTACAATGAGCAGTTCTTC.